The 16 T cell receptor beta chains given below trace back to one sample, sequenced in a study of blood T cell repertoires in COVID-19. Only in-frame clones appear in the TCRdb table, and some are missing; sequencing was by immunoSEQ multiplex PCR. Of about 120,000 clones in the sample, about 80% were seen once. Sequenced: peripheral blood. The source of these receptors is a man aged 60 to 75 with active or convalescent COVID-19.

The chain links TRBV6-4 to TRBJ2-1, with D possibly matching TRBD1 (6 bases). The CDR3 is 13 residues long. Germline V gives CDR1 MRHNA, CDR2 SNTAGT. The V end lost 4 bases, the J end lost 5 bases, and 9 bases lay between the germline ends. As DNA, the CDR3 is TGTGCCAGCAGTGTTACAGGGAACAATGAGCAGTTCTTC. It codes for CASSVTGNNEQFF.

The V call is TRBV7-2, the J call TRBJ2-5; tentatively, D is TRBD2 (5 bases). Germline values: CDR1 SGHTA, CDR2 FQGNSA. The CDR3 is 14 residues long. Trimming cost V 7 bases and J 2 bases, with 14 bases left between them. The CDR3 region has the DNA TGTGCCAGCACCACTTTTGCGGGTCAAGAGACCCAGTACTTC. It codes for CASTTFAGQETQYF.

The chain combines TRBV27 with TRBJ2-7; perhaps TRBD1 as D (5 bases). The CDR3 totals 17 residues. Germline loops: CDR1 MNHEY, CDR2 SMNVEV (reference sequence). The ends were cut back, 7 bases at V and 4 bases at J, with 26 bases in the middle. In DNA form, the CDR3 reads TGTGCCAGCAAGGGCAGGGCTGAACCAACCGCAACATACGAGCAGTACTTC. Translating gives CASKGRAEPTATYEQYF.

The chain is built from TRBV19 and TRBJ1-5, with 9 bases aligning to TRBD1. With 4 bases clipped from V and 1 base from J, the junction kept 2 bases outside the gene matches. The CDR3 consists of 15 residues. Germline CDR1 reads LNHDA; CDR2 reads SQIVND (reference sequence). The CDR3 region has the DNA TGTGCCAGTAGTAAACAGGGGGCGAGCAATCAGCCCCAGCATTTT. Amino acids: CASSKQGASNQPQHF.

The chain recombines TRBV7-2 with TRBJ1-4; possibly TRBD1 for D (5 bases). CDR1 and CDR2 (germline): SGHTA, FQGNSA. Trimming cost V 7 bases and J 5 bases, with 14 bases left between them. CDR3 length: 14 residues. The CDR3 reads CASTLTGENEKLFF. As DNA, the CDR3 is TGTGCCAGCACCCTAACAGGCGAAAATGAAAAACTGTTTTTT.

The chain has TRBV19 and TRBJ2-7; tentative D call: TRBD2 (6 bases). In germline, CDR1 is LNHDA, CDR2 SQIVND (reference sequence). With 5 bases removed from V and 1 base from J, the gap between germline ends came to 18 bases. The CDR3 spans 16 residues. The CDR3 sequence is CASSPVVTGASYEQYF. CDR3 DNA: TGTGCCAGTAGTCCCGTAGTAACGGGAGCTTCCTACGAGCAGTACTTC.

This chain joins TRBV5-6 and TRBJ2-3; possible D gene TRBD1, 6 bases. Germline CDR1 reads SGHDT; CDR2 reads YYEEEE. The germline V and J ends were trimmed by 2 bases and 4 bases, with 11 bases remaining between them. The CDR3 has 14 amino acids. CDR3 in amino acids: CASSFSGVADTQYF. CDR3 coding DNA: TGTGCCAGCAGCTTTTCAGGGGTGGCAGATACGCAGTATTTT.

The chain recombines TRBV19 with TRBJ2-7; the match to TRBD1 covers 7 bases. With 3 bases clipped from V and 4 bases from J, the junction kept 12 bases outside the gene matches. CDR1 is LNHDA and CDR2 is SQIVND in the germline V gene (reference sequence). The CDR3 loop spans 16 amino acids. CDR3 loop: CASSISHGRGLYEQYF. Here the CDR3 DNA reads TGTGCCAGTAGTATTTCGCACGGCAGGGGGTTATACGAGCAGTACTTC.

This rearrangement joins TRBV11-2 to TRBJ1-1, with D unresolved. This CDR3 is built from 16 residues. V dropped 1 base and J dropped 0 bases, with 12 bases sitting between them. The germline V gene encodes CDR1 SGHAT and CDR2 FQNNGV. The CDR3 DNA is TGTGCCAGCAGCTTAGTAGGAGGGAGAATGAACACTGAAGCTTTCTTT. As protein: CASSLVGGRMNTEAFF.

The V and J genes are TRBV5-1 and TRBJ1-2; D remains ambiguous. V dropped 4 bases and J dropped 3 bases, with 25 bases sitting between them. This CDR3 has 18 residues. Germline CDR1 and CDR2: SGHRS and YFSETQ. The CDR3 DNA sequence: TGCGCCAGCAGCCCCGAAGGCCGTGGCGGGAGTCCCTACTATGGCTACACCTTC. Translation: CASSPEGRGGSPYYGYTF.

This chain connects TRBV2 to TRBJ1-4; 7 bases fit TRBD1. The CDR3 spans 13 residues. Germline CDR1 and CDR2: SNHLY and FYNNEI. V trimming: 6 bases; J trimming: 5 bases; junction bases outside the gene matches: 3. This CDR3 reads CASSGTANEKLFF. The CDR3 nucleotides are TGTGCCAGCAGCGGGACAGCAAATGAAAAACTGTTTTTT.

The chain uses TRBV19 and TRBJ2-7, with 10 bases aligning to TRBD2. The J segment lost 6 bases and the V segment lost 4 bases, leaving 9 bases of the junction unmatched. From germline, CDR1 is LNHDA and CDR2 SQIVND (reference sequence). CDR3 size: 15 residues. CDR3 nucleotide sequence: TGTGCCAGTAGTACATTAGCGGGAGGACAGTCCGAGCAGTACTTC. Its protein product is CASSTLAGGQSEQYF.

The chain links TRBV7-6 to TRBJ2-5; D not resolved. The CDR3 length is 15 residues. V was clipped by 1 base and J by 5 bases, with 14 bases between them. Germline V gene lookup returns CDR1 SGHVS and CDR2 FNYEAQ. The CDR3 loop reads CASSLVVRAEETQYF. CDR3 nucleotide sequence: TGTGCCAGCAGCTTAGTTGTCCGCGCGGAGGAGACCCAGTACTTC.

This chain connects TRBV7-2 to TRBJ2-7; D perhaps matches TRBD2 (6 bases). Germline CDR1 SGHTA, CDR2 FQGNSA. The CDR3 sequence is 16 residues long. Trimming removed 1 base from V and 5 bases from J, with 18 bases in between. In DNA form, the CDR3 reads TGTGCCAGCAGCTTAGAGCCCGGAGGGTTTGGGGACGAGCAGTACTTC. The encoded protein is CASSLEPGGFGDEQYF.

This clone turned up a few times. The chain couples TRBV2 to TRBJ2-2, with TRBD2 as a possible D gene (6 bases). Germline-derived CDR1 and CDR2 are SNHLY and FYNNEI. Trimming stripped 8 bases from V and 9 bases from J, with 13 bases between. There are 12 residues in the CDR3. CDR3 sequence reads: CASAGPLWELFF. The CDR3, as DNA: TGTGCCAGCGCGGGACCTCTTTGGGAGCTGTTTTTT.

This sequence joins TRBV5-1 and TRBJ2-2; 9 bases map to TRBD2. Germline V lookup: CDR1 SGHRS, CDR2 YFSETQ. The V gene end was trimmed by 3 bases and the J gene end by 0 bases; junction bases not matched to a gene: 6. This CDR3 has 17 residues. The CDR3 region has the DNA TGCGCCAGCAGCTCTAGGGTAGCGGGGGCGAACACCGGGGAGCTGTTTTTT. It translates to CASSSRVAGANTGELFF.